This passage covers 21 T cell receptor beta chains from one sample sequenced in a study of immune cell composition in non-small cell lung cancer. Normal lung was sampled as far from the tumour as possible, at least 3 cm. The method was immunoSEQ multiplex PCR; TCRdb's version includes in-frame clones alone and lacks a portion of them. The sample has about 2,900 clones; around 80% are singletons. Sequencing was performed on non-adjacent lung tissue. These receptor sequences come from a human donor with non-small cell lung cancer.

For the CDR3, the DNA is TGTGCCAGCAGCTCCCAAGGGACTTATTATGGCTACACCTTC. Translating it yields CASSSQGTYYGYTF. The V and J genes are TRBV7-9 and TRBJ1-2, with TRBD1 as a possible D gene (5 bases). Germline V gives CDR1 SEHNR, CDR2 FQNEAQ (reference sequence). V was pared by 4 bases and J by 5 bases, with 14 bases between. The CDR3 has 14 amino acids.

This clone was detected only once. The CDR3 bases are TGTGCCAGCAGCGTAGGCGGGAGGGCCCGGGAGACCCAGTACTTC. Amino acids: CASSVGGRARETQYF. The rearrangement uses TRBV9 and TRBJ2-5; 9 bases agree with TRBD2. V was pared by 0 bases and J by 5 bases, with 5 bases of the junction left unmatched. This CDR3 is 15 amino acids long. CDR1 SGDLS and CDR2 YYNGEE come from the germline V gene. Together with reference TRBV9 and TRBJ2-5, the CDR3 gives the full variable domain: DSGVTQTPKHLITATGQRVTLRCSPRSGDLSVYWYQQSLDQGLQFLIQYYNGEERAKGNILERFSAQQFPDLHSELNLSSLELGDSALYFCASSVGGRARETQYFGPGTRLLVL.

With respect to this clone: One junction end disagrees with the germline gene, perhaps due to a read error. Other DNA sequences in the sample encode the same CDR3. V is TRBV11-2 and J is TRBJ2-1; D perhaps matches TRBD1 (6 bases). The CDR3 runs to 15 residues. Germline values: CDR1 SGHAT, CDR2 FQNNGV. CDR3 DNA sequence: TGCGCCAGCAGATCCCGAATGACAGGCCCCAATGAGCAGTTCTTC. Translating it yields CASRSRMTGPNEQFF.

The rearrangement joins TRBV10-3 to TRBJ2-5; the D gene is possibly TRBD2 (5 bases). The tail of the sequence fits TRBJ2-7 better, so the J call may be wrong. CDR1 is ENHRY, CDR2 SYGVKD, per germline. The CDR3 sequence is 13 residues long. The CDR3 DNA is TGTGCCATCAGTAGATCACTAGAGGTCGAGCAGTACTTC. Translated: CAISRSLEVEQYF.

The J gene is TRBJ1-2, the V gene TRBV7-9, with D possibly matching TRBD1 (5 bases). Germline CDR1 is SEHNR and CDR2 is FQNEAQ (reference sequence). This CDR3 has 16 residues. V gave up 2 bases and J gave up 3 bases, with 16 bases separating them. The DNA of the CDR3 is TGTGCCAGCAGCTTATTGGTGGGACTGGCCGACTATGGCTACACCTTC. Encoded protein: CASSLLVGLADYGYTF.

This sequence joins TRBV19 and TRBJ2-4; TRBD2 matches at 12 bases. With V trimmed by 9 bases and J by 6 bases, 9 bases remained unmatched. This CDR3 is 15 amino acids long. Germline assignment: CDR1 LNHDA and CDR2 SQIVND (reference sequence). The CDR3: CASKTSGRGGNIQYF. The DNA for the CDR3 is TGTGCCAGCAAGACTAGCGGGAGAGGTGGAAACATTCAGTACTTC.

The rearrangement joins TRBV4-3 to TRBJ2-1; 8 bases match TRBD2. J was trimmed by 4 bases and V by 0 bases; bases with no gene match: 8. The length of the CDR3 is 17 residues. Germline-derived CDR1 and CDR2 are LGHNA and YSLEER. CDR3 region: CASSQDPPSGSYNEQFF. CDR3 nucleotide sequence: TGCGCCAGCAGCCAAGACCCTCCAAGCGGGAGTTACAATGAGCAGTTCTTC.

The V and J genes are TRBV7-2 and TRBJ1-2; D not resolved. V lost 4 bases and J 7 bases, leaving 22 bases between the germline ends. Germline V lookup: CDR1 SGHTA, CDR2 FQGNSA. The CDR3 length is 16 residues. The CDR3 reads CASSYTPGLASGGYTF. The CDR3 DNA is TGTGCCAGCAGCTACACTCCGGGTTTGGCGTCGGGTGGCTACACCTTC.

The chain is built from TRBV30 and TRBJ2-1; the match to TRBD1 covers 7 bases. Germline values: CDR1 GTSNPN, CDR2 SVGIG (reference sequence). The CDR3 is made up of 13 amino acids. V shed 3 bases, J shed 4 bases, and the junction held 3 bases outside the gene matches. CDR3 residues: CAWRRDSYNEQFF. Written as DNA, the CDR3 is TGTGCCTGGAGACGGGACAGTTACAATGAGCAGTTCTTC.

This clone was seen just once. This rearrangement joins TRBV10-3 to TRBJ1-4; D may be TRBD1 (5 bases). Germline V CDR1 and CDR2: ENHRY, SYGVKD. Trimming removed 2 bases from V and 6 bases from J, with 13 bases in between. The CDR3 is 15 amino acids. CDR3 residues: CAISEVGGVDEKLFF. The CDR3 nucleotides are TGTGCCATCAGTGAGGTTGGAGGGGTGGATGAAAAACTGTTTTTT.

The J gene is TRBJ2-7, the V gene TRBV18; TRBD2 might be the D (6 bases). Germline CDR1 reads KGHSH; CDR2 reads LQKENI. The CDR3 has 14 amino acids. V dropped 6 bases and J dropped 6 bases, with 18 bases sitting between them. The CDR3, as DNA: TGTGCCAGCTCGCATGGAGGGGCTAAGGGCGAGCAGTACTTC. It translates to CASSHGGAKGEQYF.

This clone was counted a single time. The V gene is TRBV7-8, the J gene TRBJ2-5, with D tentatively TRBD2 (6 bases). Germline V gives CDR1 SGHVS, CDR2 FQNEAQ. The germline V and J ends were trimmed by 5 bases and 2 bases, with 15 bases remaining between them. The CDR3 has 15 residues. The CDR3 sequence: CASSTVADLQETQYF. The CDR3 region has the DNA TGTGCCAGCAGCACGGTAGCGGACCTACAAGAGACCCAGTACTTC. Complete variable domain (other parts from reference TRBV7-8 and TRBJ2-5): GAGVSQSPRYKVAKRGQDVALRCDPISGHVSLFWYQQALGQGPEFLTYFQNEAQLDKSGLPSDRFFAERPEGSVSTLKIQRTQQEDSAVYLCASSTVADLQETQYFGPGTRLLVL.

The rearrangement uses TRBV15 and TRBJ1-1; TRBD1 matches at 8 bases. Germline CDR1 LNHNV, CDR2 YYDKDF (reference sequence). This CDR3 has 13 residues. V dropped 6 bases and J dropped 6; count of bases not matched to a gene: 6. This CDR3 is CATRDRVFSEAFF. The CDR3 DNA reads TGTGCCACCAGGGACAGGGTTTTCTCTGAAGCTTTCTTT.

V and J are TRBV5-1 and TRBJ1-2, with TRBD1 matching over 7 bases. The CDR3 has 13 residues. Germline loops: CDR1 SGHRS, CDR2 YFSETQ. The junction had 5 bases not matched to a gene; V was cut back by 5 bases and J by 4 bases. The CDR3 reads CASRGTVTYGYTF. The CDR3 region has the DNA TGCGCCAGCAGGGGGACAGTGACCTATGGCTACACCTTC.

There are a few counts of this clone. The chain combines TRBV19 with TRBJ1-1, with TRBD1 matching over 8 bases. Trimming took 10 bases from V and 5 from J; bases not matched to a gene: 6. Germline CDR1 LNHDA, CDR2 SQIVND (reference sequence). This CDR3 region has 12 residues. The DNA for the CDR3 is TGTGCCACCCAGGACAGGGAGACTGAAGCTTTCTTT. It codes for CATQDRETEAFF. The variable domain in full, with the rest retrieved from reference TRBV19 and TRBJ1-1, is DGGITQSPKYLFRKEGQNVTLSCEQNLNHDAMYWYRQDPGQGLRLIYYSQIVNDFQKGDIAEGYSVSREKKESFPLTVTSAQKNPTAFYLCATQDRETEAFFGQGTRLTVV.

This chain joins TRBV25-1 and TRBJ2-7; D is perhaps TRBD2 (6 bases). CDR1 is MGHDK, CDR2 SYGVNS, per germline. The CDR3 sequence is 13 residues long. Trimming took 7 bases from V and 2 from J, leaving 12 bases between them. Here the CDR3 DNA reads TGTGCCAGCACCGGGACTCCCGCCTACGAGCAGTACTTC. It yields the protein CASTGTPAYEQYF.

Only one count was recorded for this clone. The V and J genes are TRBV15 and TRBJ1-4; unclear D gene. Germline lookup yields CDR1 LNHNV and CDR2 YYDKDF (reference sequence). This CDR3 is 16 amino acids long. The ends were cut back, 1 base at V and 8 bases at J, with 17 bases in the middle. CDR3 sequence reads: CATSRVVLARKEKLFF. The CDR3 DNA follows: TGTGCCACCAGCAGAGTAGTATTAGCGAGGAAGGAAAAACTGTTTTTT.

V is TRBV4-2 and J is TRBJ2-1, with a possible D match to TRBD2 (6 bases). The CDR3 length is 16 residues. Germline loops: CDR1 LGHNA, CDR2 YNFKEQ. The V and J ends lost 0 bases and 4 bases respectively, with 13 bases between them. The CDR3 region has the DNA TGTGCCAGCAGCCAAGATTCGAGCGGGTCGTACAATGAGCAGTTCTTC. Protein sequence: CASSQDSSGSYNEQFF.

The chain uses TRBV19 and TRBJ2-2, with 7 bases lining up with TRBD1. Per the germline V gene, CDR1 is LNHDA and CDR2 is SQIVND (reference sequence). This CDR3 spans 17 amino acids. V dropped 3 bases and J dropped 1; count of bases not matched to a gene: 8. CDR3 DNA: TGTGCCAGTAGTATCATGACAGGGAAGAAGAACACCGGGGAGCTGTTTTTT. As protein: CASSIMTGKKNTGELFF. The full variable domain, its missing parts supplied by reference TRBV19 and TRBJ2-2, is DGGITQSPKYLFRKEGQNVTLSCEQNLNHDAMYWYRQDPGQGLRLIYYSQIVNDFQKGDIAEGYSVSREKKESFPLTVTSAQKNPTAFYLCASSIMTGKKNTGELFFGEGSRLTVL.

V and J are TRBV7-9 and TRBJ2-1; TRBD2 agrees at 10 bases. This CDR3 spans 17 amino acids. CDR1 and CDR2 (germline): SEHNR, FQNEAQ (reference sequence). V lost 0 bases to trimming and J lost 10 bases; unmatched junction nucleotides: 12. The chain's CDR3 is CASSLAARTSGADEQFF. CDR3 bases: TGTGCCAGCAGCTTAGCGGCTCGGACTAGCGGAGCCGACGAGCAGTTCTTC.

The chain has TRBV7-2 and TRBJ2-1; a weak D match, TRBD2 (6 bases). The CDR3 spans 16 residues. Per the germline V gene, CDR1 is SGHTA and CDR2 is FQGNSA. Trimming removed 5 bases from V and 6 bases from J, with 20 bases in between. CDR3 in DNA: TGTGCCAGCAGCATTGGGGCTAGCGTAACCGCCAATGAGCAGTTCTTC. This translates into CASSIGASVTANEQFF.